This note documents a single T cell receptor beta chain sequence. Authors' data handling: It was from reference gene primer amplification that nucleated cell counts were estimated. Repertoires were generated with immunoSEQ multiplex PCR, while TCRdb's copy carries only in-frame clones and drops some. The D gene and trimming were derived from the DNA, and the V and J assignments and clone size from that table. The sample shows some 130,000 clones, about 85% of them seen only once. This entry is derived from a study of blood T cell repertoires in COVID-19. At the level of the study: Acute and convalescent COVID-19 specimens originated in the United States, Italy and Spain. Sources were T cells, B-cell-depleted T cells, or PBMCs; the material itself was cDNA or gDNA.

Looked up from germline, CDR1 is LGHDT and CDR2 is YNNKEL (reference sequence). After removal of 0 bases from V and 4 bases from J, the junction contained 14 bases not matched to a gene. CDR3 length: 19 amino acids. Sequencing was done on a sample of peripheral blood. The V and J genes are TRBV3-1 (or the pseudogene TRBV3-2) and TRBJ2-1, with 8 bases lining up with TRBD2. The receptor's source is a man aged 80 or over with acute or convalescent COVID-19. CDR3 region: CASSQESYFSGASYNEQFF. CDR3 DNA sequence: TGTGCCAGCAGCCAAGAGAGCTACTTTAGCGGGGCTTCATACAATGAGCAGTTCTTC.